The 8 T cell receptor beta chains reported below all come from one sample, sequenced in a study of blood T cell repertoires in COVID-19. The assay was immunoSEQ multiplex PCR, and TCRdb's table has in-frame clones only and misses some. The table lists fewer than 200,000 clones, around 85% of them singletons. The source material was peripheral blood. Receptors originate from a woman aged 80 or older with acute or convalescent COVID-19.

This chain uses TRBV7-2 with TRBJ2-1; a weak D match, TRBD1 (6 bases). V shed 4 bases and J shed 6 bases, with 13 bases lying between them. The germline V gene encodes CDR1 SGHTA and CDR2 FQGNSA. The CDR3 is 14 residues long. This chain's CDR3 is CASSSPQGRNEQFF. In nucleotides, the CDR3 is TGTGCCAGCAGCTCACCACAGGGACGCAATGAGCAGTTCTTC.

This clone has just one count. The chain carries TRBV3-1 (or the pseudogene TRBV3-2) and TRBJ1-2; D may be TRBD1 (6 bases). Trimming removed 4 bases from V and 4 bases from J, with 10 bases in between. The V gene's germline CDR1 is LGHDT and CDR2 YNNKEL (reference sequence). The CDR3 runs to 13 residues. Here the CDR3 reads CASSPRGTYGYTF. CDR3 coding DNA: TGTGCCAGCAGCCCGAGGGGGACCTATGGCTACACCTTC.

The V call is TRBV5-4, the J call TRBJ1-1; 8 nucleotides match TRBD1. The CDR3 is 13 amino acids. J was trimmed by 11 bases and V by 2 bases; bases with no gene match: 8. Germline loops: CDR1 SGHNT, CDR2 YYREEE (reference sequence). The CDR3 DNA reads as TGTGCCAGCAGCTTCCCGACAGGGGAAGCGGCTTTCTTT. Amino acid sequence: CASSFPTGEAAFF. The whole variable domain, remainder taken from reference TRBV5-4 and TRBJ1-1, is ETGVTQSPTHLIKTRGQQVTLRCSSQSGHNTVSWYQQALGQGPQFIFQYYREEENGRGNFPPRFSGLQFPNYSSELNVNALELDDSALYLCASSFPTGEAAFFGQGTRLTVV.

This rearrangement joins TRBV27 to TRBJ1-4; D remains unclear. CDR1 and CDR2 (germline): MNHEY, SMNVEV (reference sequence). CDR3 length: 12 residues. Trimming took off 5 bases at V and 8 bases at J, with 9 bases between the two ends. The CDR3 loop is CASSHLAEKLFF. In DNA, the CDR3 is TGTGCCAGCAGTCACCTAGCGGAAAAACTGTTTTTT.

Comment on this clone: A much more abundant neighbour one base away suggests this may be a read error. The J gene is TRBJ1-3, the V gene TRBV12-3 or TRBV12-4, with D tentatively TRBD1 (6 bases). There are 13 residues in the CDR3. V shed 6 bases and J shed 1 base, with 7 bases lying between them. The CDR3 coding sequence is TGTGCCAGCAGCCAGGGGTCTGGAAACACCATATATTTT. This gives the protein CASSQGSGNTIYF.

V usage is TRBV7-9 and J usage is TRBJ1-4, with D unresolved. CDR1 SEHNR and CDR2 FQNEAQ come from the germline V gene (reference sequence). The CDR3 consists of 17 residues. The germline V and J ends were trimmed by 5 bases and 2 bases, with 18 bases remaining between them. The CDR3 DNA reads TGTGCCAGCAGCCCCGGAGATCTGCTGTCGACTAATGAAAAACTGTTTTTT. It codes for CASSPGDLLSTNEKLFF.

The genes are TRBV6-5 and TRBJ2-2, with D tentatively TRBD2 (6 bases). The V gene lost 5 bases and the J gene lost 0 bases, with 10 bases spanning the gap. In germline, CDR1 is MNHEY, CDR2 SVGAGI. The CDR3 runs to 15 residues. CDR3 nucleotide sequence: TGTGCCAGCAGTATAGGGACTTCGAACACCGGGGAGCTGTTTTTT. This gives the protein CASSIGTSNTGELFF.

This chain links TRBV9 with TRBJ2-5; TRBD1 matches at 7 bases. CDR3 length equals 15 residues. V shed 4 bases, J shed 2 bases, and the junction held 8 bases outside the gene matches. CDR1 SGDLS and CDR2 YYNGEE come from the germline V gene. The CDR3 DNA is TGTGCCAGCAGCCCCAGGGGGTGGCTTCAAGAGACCCAGTACTTC. Translated: CASSPRGWLQETQYF. The full variable domain, with the rest looked up from reference TRBV9 and TRBJ2-5, is DSGVTQTPKHLITATGQRVTLRCSPRSGDLSVYWYQQSLDQGLQFLIQYYNGEERAKGNILERFSAQQFPDLHSELNLSSLELGDSALYFCASSPRGWLQETQYFGPGTRLLVL.